The rows below give T cell receptor delta chains drawn from one sample of a study of Vδ1+ human thymocytes. TCRdb fed the multiplex PCR reads to CATT. The table records over 45,000 delta-chain clones, roughly 15% of them present only once. Sequencing used Vdelta1+ gamma-delta thymocytes from the thymus. These receptors all come from a boy in the first two years of life who had congenital heart surgery. CDR3s include the opening cysteine and the closing phenylalanine or tryptophan. Fields, in order: J gene, V gene, D gene, clone size, CDR3 DNA, CDR3 protein. A D gene is named only where the DNA matches it firmly. Clone size is stated in some rows and not others, as once, few, many or a class when expanded.

J gene: TRDJ1; V gene: TRDV1; D gene: TRDD3; clone size: -; CDR3 DNA: TGTGCTCTTGGGGGCCGAAGTTGGGGGATACGCGAAAGGACCGATAAACTCATCTTT; CDR3 protein: CALGGRSWGIRERTDKLIF
J gene: TRDJ1; V gene: TRDV1; D gene: -; clone size: few; CDR3 DNA: TGTGCTCTTGGGGAAATAGGCCGGAGGTACCACACCGATAAACTCATCTTT; CDR3 protein: CALGEIGRRYHTDKLIF
J gene: TRDJ1; V gene: TRDV2; D gene: -; clone size: few; CDR3 DNA: TGTGCCTGTGACACTGGGGACTATTACACCGATAAACTCATCTTT; CDR3 protein: CACDTGDYYTDKLIF
J gene: TRDJ1; V gene: TRDV1; D gene: TRDD3; clone size: few; CDR3 DNA: TGTGCTCTTGGGGACCCCCCAAGTACTGGGGGACCCCCCGGCCGTAAACTCATCTTC; CDR3 protein: CALGDPPSTGGPPGRKLIF
J gene: TRDJ1; V gene: TRDV1; D gene: TRDD3; clone size: -; CDR3 DNA: TGTGCTCTTGGGGAACTAGGCCGTGATCGCCTCGCTTGCACTGGGGGATACGGAGAGACCGATAAACCCATCTTT; CDR3 protein: CALGELGRDRLACTGGYGETDKPIF
J gene: TRDJ1; V gene: TRDV2; D gene: TRDD3; clone size: -; CDR3 DNA: TGTGCCTTGGTTGGGGATACGAATAGGGCCTACACCGATAAACTCATCTTT; CDR3 protein: CALVGDTNRAYTDKLIF
J gene: TRDJ1; V gene: TRDV1; D gene: TRDD3; clone size: -; CDR3 DNA: TGTGCTCTTGGGGAACTACCCGCCCGTTTTCGTAAGTGGGGGATCACTGACGCTTACACCGATAAACTCATCTTT; CDR3 protein: CALGELPARFRKWGITDAYTDKLIF
J gene: TRDJ1; V gene: TRDV1; D gene: -; clone size: few; CDR3 DNA: TGTGCTCTTGGGGATCCGATTGGGTTCGATAAACTCATCTTT; CDR3 protein: CALGDPIGFDKLIF
J gene: TRDJ1; V gene: TRDV1; D gene: -; clone size: -; CDR3 DNA: TGTGCTCTTGGGGAAAACCTGGGGCCACCTTTCTACACCGATAAACTCATCTTT; CDR3 protein: CALGENLGPPFYTDKLIF
J gene: TRDJ1; V gene: TRAV29/DV5; D gene: -; clone size: few; CDR3 DNA: TGTGCAGCAAGCGGCCTTCCCCGGGTGTGGGATAACACCGATAAACTCATCTTT; CDR3 protein: CAASGLPRVWDNTDKLIF
J gene: TRDJ1; V gene: TRDV1; D gene: -; clone size: few; CDR3 DNA: TGTGCTCTTGGGGTCTACCAGACGTACACCGATAAACTCATCTTT; CDR3 protein: CALGVYQTYTDKLIF
J gene: TRDJ1; V gene: TRDV1; D gene: TRDD3; clone size: -; CDR3 DNA: TGTGCTCTTGGGGAACTCCCATTCGCTGGGGGATACGCGATGAAGGGCGATAAACTCATCTTT; CDR3 protein: CALGELPFAGGYAMKGDKLIF
J gene: TRDJ1; V gene: TRDV1; D gene: TRDD3; clone size: -; CDR3 DNA: TGTGCTCTTGCGGGTTCTTCCTCCACTCGATGGGGGATACTCCACACCGATAAACTCATCTTT; CDR3 protein: CALAGSSSTRWGILHTDKLIF
J gene: TRDJ1; V gene: TRDV1; D gene: TRDD3; clone size: -; CDR3 DNA: TGTGCTCTTGGGGAACGCCGCCTAGGTTGGGGGACTACCACCGATAAACTCATCTTT; CDR3 protein: CALGERRLGWGTTTDKLIF
J gene: TRDJ1; V gene: TRDV1; D gene: -; clone size: few; CDR3 DNA: TGTGCTCTTGGGGAACTTAAATGGGCCTTCCCGTCGTACTGGGGACCCCGGGAGACCGATAAACTCATCTTT; CDR3 protein: CALGELKWAFPSYWGPRETDKLIF
J gene: TRDJ1; V gene: TRDV1; D gene: TRDD3; clone size: -; CDR3 DNA: TGTGCTCTTGGGGAACCTGGGGGAGAGTACACCGATAAACTCATCTTT; CDR3 protein: CALGEPGGEYTDKLIF
J gene: TRDJ1; V gene: TRDV1; D gene: -; clone size: -; CDR3 DNA: TGTGCTCTTGGGGAACGGATACCCAAAGGGGGTCTCATCTTT; CDR3 protein: CALGERIPKGGLIF
J gene: TRDJ1; V gene: TRDV1; D gene: TRDD3; clone size: -; CDR3 DNA: TGTGCTTTACTGGGGGATACGTACACCGATAAACTCATCTTT; CDR3 protein: CALLGDTYTDKLIF
J gene: TRDJ1; V gene: TRDV1; D gene: TRDD3; clone size: -; CDR3 DNA: TGTGCTCTTGGGGGCGTCGGGGGATACGAAGCCGATAAACTCATCTTT; CDR3 protein: CALGGVGGYEADKLIF
J gene: TRDJ1; V gene: TRDV1; D gene: -; clone size: few; CDR3 DNA: TGTGCTCTTGGGCTAGCAGCCGATAAACTCATCTTT; CDR3 protein: CALGLAADKLIF
J gene: TRDJ1; V gene: TRDV1; D gene: TRDD2; clone size: -; CDR3 DNA: TGTGCTCTTGGGGAACAACCCCTTCCTACGAGGGGATATAGGGACGCCGATAAACTCATCTTT; CDR3 protein: CALGEQPLPTRGYRDADKLIF
J gene: TRDJ1; V gene: TRDV1; D gene: -; clone size: -; CDR3 DNA: TGTGCTCTTGGGGAACGATGGGAGGCCTATAAACTCATCTTT; CDR3 protein: CALGERWEAYKLIF
J gene: TRDJ1; V gene: TRDV1; D gene: TRDD3; clone size: -; CDR3 DNA: TGTGCTCTTGGGGAAATGTCCTACTGGGGGATACGGGGGACCGATAAACTCATCTTT; CDR3 protein: CALGEMSYWGIRGTDKLIF
J gene: TRDJ1; V gene: TRDV1; D gene: -; clone size: once; CDR3 DNA: TGTGCTCTTGGGGCGGTGGGGTACACCGATAAACTCATCTTC; CDR3 protein: CALGAVGYTDKLIF
J gene: TRDJ1; V gene: TRDV2; D gene: TRDD3; clone size: few; CDR3 DNA: TGTGCCTGTATAGGGGGATACCCTTTTGGACTCATCTTT; CDR3 protein: CACIGGYPFGLIF
J gene: TRDJ1; V gene: TRDV1; D gene: TRDD3; clone size: few; CDR3 DNA: TGTGCTCTTGGGGAGTATTCCTACAGCTGGGGGATACGGGGGGAGGCCGATAAACTCATCTTT; CDR3 protein: CALGEYSYSWGIRGEADKLIF
J gene: TRDJ1; V gene: TRDV1; D gene: -; clone size: -; CDR3 DNA: TGTGCTCTTGGGGAACTACCCCGCCTCGCCTCAAAAGAAGATAAACTCATCTTT; CDR3 protein: CALGELPRLASKEDKLIF
J gene: TRDJ1; V gene: TRDV1; D gene: -; clone size: -; CDR3 DNA: TGTGCTCTTAATCTGGCGGGTGGGATCCGCAGGACCGATAAACTCATCTTT; CDR3 protein: CALNLAGGIRRTDKLIF
J gene: TRDJ1; V gene: TRDV1; D gene: TRDD3; clone size: few; CDR3 DNA: TGTGCTCTTGGGGAACTGGGGAGGGCTTTTGCGGGGGGATCCACCGATAAACTCATCTTT; CDR3 protein: CALGELGRAFAGGSTDKLIF
J gene: TRDJ1; V gene: TRDV1; D gene: -; clone size: -; CDR3 DNA: TGTGCTCTTGGGGAACGCGTACTGGCGTACACCGATAAACTCATCTTT; CDR3 protein: CALGERVLAYTDKLIF
J gene: TRDJ1; V gene: TRDV1; D gene: TRDD3; clone size: -; CDR3 DNA: TGTGCTCTTGGGGAACTCGAGGCGGAAGGGGGATATCTTCCACTATACACCGATAAACTCATCTTT; CDR3 protein: CALGELEAEGGYLPLYTDKLIF
J gene: TRDJ1; V gene: TRDV1; D gene: TRDD3; clone size: -; CDR3 DNA: TGTGCTCTTGGGGAACCCCTCCACCAGGGGCTCGTTCCCACTGGGGATACTAAGGGCAACACCGATAAACTCATCTTT; CDR3 protein: CALGEPLHQGLVPTGDTKGNTDKLIF
J gene: TRDJ1; V gene: TRDV1; D gene: TRDD2; clone size: -; CDR3 DNA: TGTGCTCTTGGGGGAGTCTTCCTACACTGGGTCAACACCGATAAACTCATCTTT; CDR3 protein: CALGGVFLHWVNTDKLIF
J gene: TRDJ1; V gene: TRDV1; D gene: -; clone size: -; CDR3 DNA: TGTGCTCTTGGGGACCCGGGGAATCCGAAGGGGTACACCGATAAACTCATCTTT; CDR3 protein: CALGDPGNPKGYTDKLIF
J gene: TRDJ1; V gene: TRDV1; D gene: -; clone size: -; CDR3 DNA: TGTGCTCTTGGGGAAAGACCCCTATTCGAAGGGATTACCGATAAACTCATCTTT; CDR3 protein: CALGERPLFEGITDKLIF
J gene: TRDJ1; V gene: TRDV1; D gene: TRDD3; clone size: -; CDR3 DNA: TGTGCTCTTGGGGAAGTCAGGGGAACACTGGGGGATACAGGCCCCGATAAACTCATCTTT; CDR3 protein: CALGEVRGTLGDTGPDKLIF
J gene: TRDJ1; V gene: TRDV1; D gene: -; clone size: -; CDR3 DNA: TGTGCTCTTGGGGAAGGATCCGGGTACGATAAACTCATCTTT; CDR3 protein: CALGEGSGYDKLIF
J gene: TRDJ1; V gene: TRDV1; D gene: TRDD3; clone size: -; CDR3 DNA: TGTGCTCTTGGGACCCGGCACTACCTTACTGGGGGATACGATAAACTCATCTTT; CDR3 protein: CALGTRHYLTGGYDKLIF
J gene: TRDJ1; V gene: TRDV1; D gene: TRDD3; clone size: few; CDR3 DNA: TGTGCTCTTGGGAAAAGTACTGGGGACCCGCAGGCCGATAAACTCATCTTT; CDR3 protein: CALGKSTGDPQADKLIF
J gene: TRDJ1; V gene: TRDV1; D gene: -; clone size: -; CDR3 DNA: TGTGCTCTTGGGGAACTGCCCTCAGCGGGCACCGATAAACTCATCTTT; CDR3 protein: CALGELPSAGTDKLIF
J gene: TRDJ1; V gene: TRDV1; D gene: TRDD3; clone size: -; CDR3 DNA: TGTGCTCTTGGGGAACTCTCCCTACGTCTGGGGGGATACACCGATAAACTCATCTTT; CDR3 protein: CALGELSLRLGGYTDKLIF
J gene: TRDJ1; V gene: TRDV1; D gene: -; clone size: few; CDR3 DNA: TGTGCTCTTGGGGACCTCTTCCTACCTGGCTGGGGGACCCCGGACACCGATAAACTCATCTTT; CDR3 protein: CALGDLFLPGWGTPDTDKLIF
J gene: TRDJ1; V gene: TRDV1; D gene: -; clone size: few; CDR3 DNA: TGTGCTCTTGGGGAACTAGGCGGGGCTTCCTACCCGTACTGGGGGGTCGATAAACTCATCTTT; CDR3 protein: CALGELGGASYPYWGVDKLIF
J gene: TRDJ1; V gene: TRDV1; D gene: -; clone size: few; CDR3 DNA: TGTGCTCTTGGGGACCCCGAGGGGAACAGACTCATCTTT; CDR3 protein: CALGDPEGNRLIF
J gene: TRDJ1; V gene: TRDV1; D gene: TRDD3; clone size: -; CDR3 DNA: TGTGCTCTTGGGGGGATTGGCCTTCCCTCGATACTGGGGGGCCGGAACACCGATAAACTCATCTTT; CDR3 protein: CALGGIGLPSILGGRNTDKLIF
J gene: TRDJ1; V gene: TRDV1; D gene: TRDD3; clone size: few; CDR3 DNA: TGTGCTCTTGGGCCTTGTATTAACATTACGAACTGGGGGATAATTCCGTACACCGATAAACTCATCTTT; CDR3 protein: CALGPCINITNWGIIPYTDKLIF
J gene: TRDJ1; V gene: TRDV1; D gene: -; clone size: -; CDR3 DNA: TGTGCTCTTGGGTTCCCCATCACCGATAAACTCATCTTT; CDR3 protein: CALGFPITDKLIF
J gene: TRDJ1; V gene: TRDV1; D gene: TRDD3; clone size: -; CDR3 DNA: TGTGCTCTTGGGGAACGTATCCTTCGTGGGGGATGGGGCACCGATAAACTCATCTTT; CDR3 protein: CALGERILRGGWGTDKLIF
J gene: TRDJ1; V gene: TRDV1; D gene: TRDD3; clone size: -; CDR3 DNA: TGTGCTCTTGGGGTCCTTTCCCCCTATTCCGGTAAGGGGATACGCGACGATAAACTCATCTTT; CDR3 protein: CALGVLSPYSGKGIRDDKLIF
J gene: TRDJ1; V gene: TRDV1; D gene: TRDD3; clone size: -; CDR3 DNA: TGTGCTCTTGGGGAACTAAGATGTTCGCTGGGGGACACCGATAAACTCATCTTT; CDR3 protein: CALGELRCSLGDTDKLIF
J gene: TRDJ1; V gene: TRDV1; D gene: TRDD3; clone size: -; CDR3 DNA: TGTGCTCTTGGGGTCGGCCTCCCGCGGGGGATACGCTGGGGCACCGATAAACTCATCTTT; CDR3 protein: CALGVGLPRGIRWGTDKLIF
J gene: TRDJ1; V gene: TRDV1; D gene: -; clone size: few; CDR3 DNA: TGTGCTCTTGGGCCCCGTCGGGCCTTCCCAGGACCTACTGGAGGACCCACCGATAAACTCATCTTT; CDR3 protein: CALGPRRAFPGPTGGPTDKLIF
J gene: TRDJ1; V gene: TRDV1; D gene: -; clone size: -; CDR3 DNA: TGTGCTCTTGGGGAACCATTTCCTACGCTTAGCTGGGGGCCCCGGCACACCGATAAACTCATCTTT; CDR3 protein: CALGEPFPTLSWGPRHTDKLIF
J gene: TRDJ1; V gene: TRDV1; D gene: TRDD3; clone size: -; CDR3 DNA: TGTGCTCTTGGGGACTCGGCCTTCCTCTGGGGGATACGCGGTCTAGGGGATGACGCCGATAAACTCATCTTT; CDR3 protein: CALGDSAFLWGIRGLGDDADKLIF
J gene: TRDJ1; V gene: TRDV1; D gene: -; clone size: few; CDR3 DNA: TGTGCTCTTGGGGCTCGGACCTTCCTCATACTGGGGGTCCTATCGTACACCGATAAACTCATCTTT; CDR3 protein: CALGARTFLILGVLSYTDKLIF